This T cell receptor (beta chain) was sequenced for a study of blood T cells in healthy people across ages. This clonotype has just one count. Antigen: not known. No fewer than 7 million PBMCs went into each sample. Study-level points and caveats: Per million T cells, TCR beta diversity dropped about linearly as age rose.

It was with a sample-barcoded 5' primer and a J-beta primer mix that a second PCR of roughly 7 to 12 cycles was run. In TCRdb, the 5' RACE reads were re-called with MiXCR into one record per CDR3 protein. Among 600,000 to 650,000 distinct CDR3 sequences listed, 58% were seen once. V lost 7 bases, J lost 4 bases, and 7 bases stayed unmatched. Germline V gene data show CDR1 as ENHRY and CDR2 as SYGVKD. The CDR3 length is 15 residues. Sequencing was done on a sample of blood. The V call is TRBV10-3, the J call TRBJ1-2, with 12 bases that match TRBD1. The receptor comes from a man between 60 and 70 years old in good health. This CDR3 reads CAITPGQGAVYGYTF. CDR3 DNA: TGTGCCATCACTCCGGGACAGGGGGCCGTCTATGGCTACACCTTC.